This T cell receptor (beta chain) was found in a study of cytomegalovirus exposure and HLA in healthy donors. Overall study context: An early release of data contained tens of millions of unique TCRs, which came from HLA-typed donors.

Primers for the PCR totalled 60 Vbeta and 13 Jbeta. Assay: immunoSEQ multiplex PCR; the TCRdb copy retains only in-frame clones and omits some. In the table there are about 110,000 clones, around 70% of which are singletons. The CDR3 runs 15 residues. Germline lookup yields CDR1 SGHRS and CDR2 YFSETQ. V lost 2 bases and J lost 0, with 9 bases in between. The chain combines TRBV5-1 with TRBJ2-1, with a possible D match to TRBD2 (5 bases). This sequence originates from a woman aged 70-85 years in good health and CMV-seropositive. The sample comprised PBMCs. CDR3 sequence reads: CASSFVGSSYNEQFF. The CDR3 DNA reads TGCGCCAGCAGCTTCGTGGGGAGCTCCTACAATGAGCAGTTCTTC.